The source of this T cell receptor (beta chain) is a study of blood T cell repertoires in COVID-19. Study details: Sites across the United States, Italy and Spain contributed samples from acute and convalescent COVID-19. T cells, B-cell-depleted T cells, or PBMCs supplied cDNA or gDNA.

Per the original data handling: Reference gene primer amplification gave nucleated cell count estimates. Clones were sequenced by immunoSEQ multiplex PCR, and TCRdb holds only the in-frame ones, with some missing. D and trimming were read from the DNA, whereas the V and J calls and clone size are those reported in that table. The repertoire consists of 190,000 or so clones, with approximately 87% occurring once and the leading ten covering approximately 6.2%. The material sequenced was peripheral blood. The TCR sequence derives from a man between 60 and 75 years old who had recovered from COVID-19.

The CDR3 DNA reads as TGTGCCAGCACCCTACTGACGGGAGGTAGCACCGGGGAGCTGTTTTTT. This encodes CASTLLTGGSTGELFF. J is TRBJ2-2 and V is TRBV7-3, with 7 bases identical to TRBD2. The CDR3 consists of 16 residues. In germline, CDR1 is SGHTA, CDR2 FQGTGA. V dropped 7 bases and J dropped 4; count of bases not matched to a gene: 12.